Below are 9 T cell receptor beta chains sequenced from a single sample in a study of Graves' ophthalmopathy and Graves' hyperthyroidism. Investigators amplified TCR beta CDR3 regions from RNA transcripts. HTBI primers served in a first-round RT-PCR, which a second-round multiplex PCR followed. TCRdb re-called the multiplex PCR reads with MiXCR, one entry per CDR3 protein. The sample records about 620,000 distinct CDR3 sequences, about 20% being singletons. Sequences were obtained from peripheral blood. These receptors all come from a young woman with stable Graves' hyperthyroidism. Some clones in this sample may be carry-over from other donors' samples.

This clonotype has at least ten counts. The CDR3 DNA sequence: TGTGCCAGCAGCTCACCTGGGACAATCCAAGAGACCCAGTACTTC. Amino acid sequence: CASSSPGTIQETQYF. This sequence joins TRBV28 and TRBJ2-5; TRBD1 is a possible D gene (6 bases). CDR1 MDHEN and CDR2 SYDVKM come from the germline V gene. The CDR3 totals 15 residues. V was clipped by 6 bases and J by 1 base, with 15 bases between them.

This clonotype was seen many times. The rearrangement links TRBV20-1 to TRBJ2-5; tentatively, D is TRBD1 or TRBD2 (5 bases each). The CDR3 has 13 residues. Trimming removed 6 bases at V and 4 bases at J, with 15 bases between. CDR1 is DFQATT and CDR2 is SNEGSKA in the germline V gene (reference sequence). In DNA form, the CDR3 reads TGCAGTGCAAGGGACCTCCGGACAGAGACCCAGTACTTC. Its translation: CSARDLRTETQYF.

This clonotype has at least ten counts. This chain links TRBV30 with TRBJ1-1; D is undetermined. V was pared by 4 bases and J by 3 bases, with 9 bases between. CDR1 and CDR2 from the germline V gene are GTSNPN and SVGIG (reference sequence). CDR3 length: 12 amino acids. The CDR3 DNA follows: TGTGCCTGGAATTTAGATGACACTGAAGCTTTCTTT. It specifies CAWNLDDTEAFF.

The chain joins TRBV20-1 to TRBJ1-3, with 8 nucleotides matching TRBD1. Unmatched junction bases numbered 7, after V lost 8 bases and J lost 4 bases. CDR1 is DFQATT and CDR2 is SNEGSKA in the germline V gene (reference sequence). This CDR3 is 13 amino acids long. CDR3 protein: CSIRQGLGNTIYF. The CDR3, as DNA: TGCAGTATAAGACAGGGGCTCGGAAACACCATATATTTT.

The genes are TRBV12-3 or TRBV12-4 and TRBJ1-1; TRBD1 aligns across 8 bases. J lost 3 bases, V lost 5 bases, and 5 bases had no gene match. The CDR3 has 14 amino acids. CDR3 residues: CASSETRGHTEAFF. The CDR3, as DNA: TGTGCCAGCAGTGAAACCAGGGGGCACACTGAAGCTTTCTTT.

This clonotype was seen many times. The chain combines TRBV6-2 or TRBV6-3 with TRBJ2-5; no clear D gene. Per the germline V gene, CDR1 is MNHEY and CDR2 is SVGEGT. The CDR3 length is 13 residues. V lost 2 bases, J lost 2 bases, and 6 bases lay in between. CDR3 protein: CASSYREQETQYF. CDR3 DNA sequence: TGTGCCAGCAGTTACAGAGAACAAGAGACCCAGTACTTC.

This clonotype was seen a handful of times. The V and J genes are TRBV2 and TRBJ1-2; D is undetermined. Trimming pared 0 bases from V and 5 bases from J, leaving 10 bases between. The V gene's germline CDR1 is SNHLY and CDR2 FYNNEI. The length of the CDR3 is 14 residues. The CDR3 DNA sequence: TGTGCCAGCAGTGAAGCGGGCGAAGGATATGGCTACACCTTC. Residues: CASSEAGEGYGYTF.

This clonotype was counted many times. The gene calls are TRBV6-1 and TRBJ1-5, with unresolved D. Trimming left V 4 bases short and J 4 bases short, with 8 bases between. Germline-derived CDR1 and CDR2 are MNHNS and SASEGT. The CDR3 has 13 amino acids. The CDR3 region has the DNA TGTGCCAGCAGTGTTCAGATTAATCAGCCCCAGCATTTT. Its translation: CASSVQINQPQHF.

In regard to this clonotype: The junction and the germline gene differ at one end; a read error may be behind it. The chain carries TRBV7-3 and TRBJ2-2; 8 bases are shared with TRBD1. Looked up from germline, CDR1 is SGHTA and CDR2 is FQGTGA. The CDR3 length is 13 residues. The CDR3 region is CACSRQGTGELFF. The CDR3 DNA follows: TGTGCCTGCAGCAGACAGGGGACCGGGGAGCTGTTTTTT.